Each of the 9 T cell receptor beta chains below was sequenced from the same sample in a study of cytomegalovirus exposure and HLA in healthy donors. PCR used 60 Vbeta primers and 13 Jbeta primers. Repertoires were generated with immunoSEQ multiplex PCR, while TCRdb's copy carries only in-frame clones and drops some. This sample carries more than 150,000 clones, 60% to 85% of them seen once, and the ten largest clones take around 1.5%. The sequencing input was PBMCs. These receptors were taken from a man aged 18 to 29 in good health and CMV-seronegative.

V and J are TRBV14 and TRBJ1-2; 9 bases map to TRBD1. Germline CDR1 reads SGHDN; CDR2 reads FVKESK. The CDR3 length is 15 residues. V shed 1 base, J shed 3 bases, and the junction held 3 bases outside the gene matches. The CDR3 DNA reads TGTGCCAGCAGCCAAGCCGGGACAGGGCACTATGGCTACACCTTC. Translated, it gives CASSQAGTGHYGYTF.

This chain uses TRBV5-1 with TRBJ1-3, with a tentative D call TRBD1 (5 bases). Germline V gene data show CDR1 as SGHRS and CDR2 as YFSETQ. The CDR3 covers 13 residues. V gave up 4 bases and J gave up 4 bases, with 9 bases separating them. In DNA form, the CDR3 reads TGCGCCAGCAGCCAGGGAATGGGAAACACCATATATTTT. This gives the protein CASSQGMGNTIYF.

This rearrangement joins TRBV9 to TRBJ2-5; TRBD2 matches at 13 bases. The CDR3 sequence is 17 residues long. V lost 4 bases, J lost 1 base, and 7 bases stayed unmatched. Germline V gene lookup returns CDR1 SGDLS and CDR2 YYNGEE. DNA for the CDR3: TGTGCCAGCAGCCCCCGGACTAGCGGGGGCACCCAAGAGACCCAGTACTTC. Amino acids: CASSPRTSGGTQETQYF.

The chain is built from TRBV5-1 and TRBJ2-1; 9 nucleotides agree with TRBD2. Per the germline V gene, CDR1 is SGHRS and CDR2 is YFSETQ. The CDR3 is 17 amino acids. With 4 bases clipped from V and 8 bases from J, the junction kept 16 bases outside the gene matches. CDR3 nucleotide sequence: TGCGCCAGCAGCCTCCCGTTGAGGAGCGGGAGGAGCGATGAGCAGTTCTTC. Its translation: CASSLPLRSGRSDEQFF.

This chain uses TRBV9 with TRBJ2-1; the match to TRBD2 covers 8 bases. Germline trimming cut 0 bases from V and 13 bases from J; bases unmatched to any gene: 6. The CDR3 is 13 residues long. CDR1 is SGDLS, CDR2 YYNGEE, per germline. The CDR3 bases are TGTGCCAGCAGCGTAGGAGGACTAGCTGGTCAGTTCTTC. This sequence encodes CASSVGGLAGQFF. The full variable domain, rest sourced from reference TRBV9 and TRBJ2-1, is DSGVTQTPKHLITATGQRVTLRCSPRSGDLSVYWYQQSLDQGLQFLIQYYNGEERAKGNILERFSAQQFPDLHSELNLSSLELGDSALYFCASSVGGLAGQFFGPGTRLTVL.

V is TRBV7-9 and J is TRBJ2-1; D remains unclear. There are 15 residues in the CDR3. Trimming took off 0 bases at V and 8 bases at J, with 14 bases between the two ends. Germline V CDR1 and CDR2: SEHNR, FQNEAQ (reference sequence). CDR3: CASSLAPYLGDEQFF. The CDR3 DNA is TGTGCCAGCAGCTTAGCCCCTTACTTGGGCGATGAGCAGTTCTTC.

In its sample, this clone was seen a few times. V and J are TRBV2 and TRBJ2-5, with TRBD1 matching over 7 bases. The tail of the sequence fits TRBJ2-7 better, so the J call may be wrong. The germline gives CDR1 SNHLY, CDR2 FYNNEI. This CDR3 has 14 amino acids. CDR3 region: CASLWDSRTYEQYF. CDR3 DNA: TGTGCCAGCCTATGGGACAGCCGCACCTACGAGCAGTACTTC.

The V call is TRBV23-1, the J call TRBJ1-1, with D perhaps matching TRBD1 (6 bases). TRBV23-1 is labeled an ORF, and its function is uncertain. V was cut by 6 bases and J by 8 bases, with 10 bases left in between. This CDR3 has 11 amino acids. The CDR3 reads CASSIDREAFF. Written as DNA, the CDR3 is TGCGCCAGCAGCATCGACAGGGAAGCTTTCTTT.

The chain links TRBV13 to TRBJ1-2; 7 positions match TRBD1. V shed 5 bases and J 3 bases; nucleotides not matched to a gene: 3. Germline V gene lookup returns CDR1 PRHDT and CDR2 FYEKMQ (reference sequence). The CDR3 covers 13 residues. The CDR3 spells CASSVGQDYGYTF. The CDR3 nucleotides read TGTGCCAGCAGCGTTGGACAGGACTATGGCTACACCTTC.